This T cell receptor (beta chain) is from a study of T cell responses to AZD1222 COVID-19 vaccine. Study-wide findings and caveats: White British people made up most donors, females outnumbered males, and clonal diversity was possibly underestimated. Unmutated variant regions are reportedly the target of nearly half of TCRs that are spike-specific. Increased Spike-specific TCR breadth and depth were observed after two AZD1222 doses.

Clones were sequenced by immunoSEQ multiplex PCR, and TCRdb holds only the in-frame ones, with some missing. This table has approximately 180,000 clones, 90% to 95% appearing once. Points on this clone: No antigen is known for it.

CDR1 is KGHDR and CDR2 is SFDVKD in the germline V gene. V lost 6 bases to trimming and J lost 3 bases; unmatched junction nucleotides: 7. The CDR3 loop spans 16 amino acids. V gene TRBV24-1 combines with J gene TRBJ2-2; 9 positions agree with TRBD1. The specimen comprised peripheral blood, sampled 28 days after the second dose of the MenACWY control vaccine. The receptor comes from an adult who received the MenACWY meningococcal vaccine as a control. CDR3 nucleotide sequence: TGTGCCACCAGTCCCTCGACAGGGGGATACACCGGGGAGCTGTTTTTT. Encoded protein: CATSPSTGGYTGELFF.